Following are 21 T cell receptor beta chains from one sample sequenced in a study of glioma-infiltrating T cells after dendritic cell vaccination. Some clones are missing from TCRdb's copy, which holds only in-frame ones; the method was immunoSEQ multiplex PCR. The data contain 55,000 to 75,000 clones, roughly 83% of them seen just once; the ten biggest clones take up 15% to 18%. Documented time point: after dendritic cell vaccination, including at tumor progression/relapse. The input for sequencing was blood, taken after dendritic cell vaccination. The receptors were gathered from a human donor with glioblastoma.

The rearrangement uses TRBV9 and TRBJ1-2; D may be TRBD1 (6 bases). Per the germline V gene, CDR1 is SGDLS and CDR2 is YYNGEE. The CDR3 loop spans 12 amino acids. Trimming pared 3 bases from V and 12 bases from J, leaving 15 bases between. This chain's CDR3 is CASSEGGGGHTF. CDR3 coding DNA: TGTGCCAGCAGCGAGGGAGGGGGGGGCCACACCTTC.

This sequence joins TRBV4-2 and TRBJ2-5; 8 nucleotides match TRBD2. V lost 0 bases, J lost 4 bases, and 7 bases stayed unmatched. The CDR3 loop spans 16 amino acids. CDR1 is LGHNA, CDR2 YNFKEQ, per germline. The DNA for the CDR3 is TGTGCCAGCAGCCAAGAGGGGACTAGTGTACCAGAGACCCAGTACTTC. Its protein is CASSQEGTSVPETQYF.

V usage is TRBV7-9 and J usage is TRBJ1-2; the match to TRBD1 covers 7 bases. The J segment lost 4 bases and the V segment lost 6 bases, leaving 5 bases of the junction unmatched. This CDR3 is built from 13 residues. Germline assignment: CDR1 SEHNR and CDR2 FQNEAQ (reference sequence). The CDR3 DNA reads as TGTGCCAGCAGGGGGGACAGACGCTATGGCTACACCTTC. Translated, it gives CASRGDRRYGYTF. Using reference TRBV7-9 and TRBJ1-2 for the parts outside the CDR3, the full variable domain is DTGVSQNPRHKITKRGQNVTFRCDPISEHNRLYWYRQTLGQGPEFLTYFQNEAQLEKSRLLSDRFSAERPKGSFSTLEIQRTEQGDSAMYLCASRGDRRYGYTFGSGTRLTVV.

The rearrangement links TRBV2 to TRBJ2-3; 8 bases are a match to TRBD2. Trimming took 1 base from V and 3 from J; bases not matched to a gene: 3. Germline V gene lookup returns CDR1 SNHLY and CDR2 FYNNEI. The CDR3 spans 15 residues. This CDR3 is CASSEGLAGTDTQYF. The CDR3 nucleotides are TGTGCCAGCAGTGAAGGGTTAGCGGGGACAGATACGCAGTATTTT.

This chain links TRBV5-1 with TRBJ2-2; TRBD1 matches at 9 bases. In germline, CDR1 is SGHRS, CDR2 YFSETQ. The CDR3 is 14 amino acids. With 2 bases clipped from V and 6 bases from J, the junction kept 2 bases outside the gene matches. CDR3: CASSLGQGPGELFF. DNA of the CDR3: TGCGCCAGCAGCTTAGGACAGGGGCCCGGGGAGCTGTTTTTT. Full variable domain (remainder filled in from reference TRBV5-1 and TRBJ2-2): KAGVTQTPRYLIKTRGQQVTLSCSPISGHRSVSWYQQTPGQGLQFLFEYFSETQRNKGNFPGRFSGRQFSNSRSEMNVSTLELGDSALYLCASSLGQGPGELFFGEGSRLTVL.

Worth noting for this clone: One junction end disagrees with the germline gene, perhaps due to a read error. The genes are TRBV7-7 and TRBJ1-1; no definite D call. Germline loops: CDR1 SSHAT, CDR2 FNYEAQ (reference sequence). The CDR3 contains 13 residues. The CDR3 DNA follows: TGTGCTAGCAGCCCCGGTTTGAACACTGAAGCTTTCTTT. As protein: CASSPGLNTEAFF.

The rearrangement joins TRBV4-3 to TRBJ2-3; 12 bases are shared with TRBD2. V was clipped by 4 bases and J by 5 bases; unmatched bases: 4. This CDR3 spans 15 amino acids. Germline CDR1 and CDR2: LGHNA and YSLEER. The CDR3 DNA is TGCGCCAGCAGCCCTCTAGCGGGGGGGGGAGATACGCAGTATTTT. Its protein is CASSPLAGGGDTQYF.

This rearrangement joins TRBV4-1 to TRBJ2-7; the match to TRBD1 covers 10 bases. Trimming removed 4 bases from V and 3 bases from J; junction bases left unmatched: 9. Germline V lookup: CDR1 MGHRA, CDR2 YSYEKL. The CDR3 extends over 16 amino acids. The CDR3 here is CASSLQTGTGDYEQYF. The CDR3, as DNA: TGCGCCAGCAGCCTACAGACCGGGACAGGGGACTACGAGCAGTACTTC.

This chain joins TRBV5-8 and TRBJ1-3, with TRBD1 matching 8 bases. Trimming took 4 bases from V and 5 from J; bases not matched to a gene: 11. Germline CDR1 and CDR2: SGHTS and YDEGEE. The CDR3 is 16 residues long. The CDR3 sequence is CASSHPYRGNRNTIYF. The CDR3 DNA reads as TGTGCCAGCAGCCACCCTTACAGGGGGAATAGAAACACCATATATTTT.

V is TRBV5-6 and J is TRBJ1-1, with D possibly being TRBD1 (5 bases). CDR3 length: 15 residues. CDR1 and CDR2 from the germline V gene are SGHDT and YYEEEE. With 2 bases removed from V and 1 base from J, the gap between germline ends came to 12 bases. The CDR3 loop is CASSFGAGPNTEAFF. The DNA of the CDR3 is TGTGCCAGCAGCTTCGGGGCGGGGCCGAACACTGAAGCTTTCTTT.

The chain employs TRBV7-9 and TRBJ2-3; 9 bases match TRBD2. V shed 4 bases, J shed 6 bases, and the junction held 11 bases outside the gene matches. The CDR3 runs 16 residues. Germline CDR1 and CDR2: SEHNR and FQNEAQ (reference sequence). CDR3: CASSSPGGGAGDTQYF. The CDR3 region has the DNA TGTGCCAGCAGCTCCCCAGGCGGGGGGGCCGGGGATACGCAGTATTTT.

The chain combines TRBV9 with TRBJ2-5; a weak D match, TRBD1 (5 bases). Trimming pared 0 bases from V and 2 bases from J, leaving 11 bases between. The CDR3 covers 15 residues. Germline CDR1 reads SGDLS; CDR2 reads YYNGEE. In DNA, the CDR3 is TGTGCCAGCAGCGTAGGTATGGGGCTTCAAGAGACCCAGTACTTC. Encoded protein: CASSVGMGLQETQYF.

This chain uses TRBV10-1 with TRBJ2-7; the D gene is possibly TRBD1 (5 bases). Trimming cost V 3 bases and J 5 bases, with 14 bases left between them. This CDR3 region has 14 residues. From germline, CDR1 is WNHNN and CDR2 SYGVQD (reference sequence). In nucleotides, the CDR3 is TGCGCCAGCAGTGACCTCACGACAGAAAACGAGCAGTACTTC. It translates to CASSDLTTENEQYF.

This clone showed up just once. CDR3 nucleotides: TGCGCCAGCAGCTTGGCTGGGGGGGACTCTGGAAACACCATATATTTT. Translated: CASSLAGGDSGNTIYF. The V and J genes are TRBV5-1 and TRBJ1-3, with D tentatively TRBD1 (5 bases). Trimming shortened V by 0 bases and J by 0 bases, and 10 bases separated the two germline ends. Germline V gene data show CDR1 as SGHRS and CDR2 as YFSETQ. The CDR3 has 16 residues.

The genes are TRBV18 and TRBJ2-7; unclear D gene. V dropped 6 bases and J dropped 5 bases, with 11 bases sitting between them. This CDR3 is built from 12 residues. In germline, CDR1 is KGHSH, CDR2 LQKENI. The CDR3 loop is CASSPVRDEQYF. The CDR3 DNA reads TGTGCCAGCTCTCCCGTCCGGGACGAGCAGTACTTC.

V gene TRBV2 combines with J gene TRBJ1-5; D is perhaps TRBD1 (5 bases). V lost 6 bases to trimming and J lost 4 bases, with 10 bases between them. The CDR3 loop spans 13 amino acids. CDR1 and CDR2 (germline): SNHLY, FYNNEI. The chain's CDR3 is CASRNSGNQPQHF. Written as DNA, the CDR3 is TGTGCCAGCAGGAATTCAGGGAATCAGCCCCAGCATTTT.

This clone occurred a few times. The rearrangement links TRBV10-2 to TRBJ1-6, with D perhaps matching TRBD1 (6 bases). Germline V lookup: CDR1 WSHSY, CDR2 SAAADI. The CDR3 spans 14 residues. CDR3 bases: TGCGCAACAGGGAGGGGTGCCTATAATTCACCCCTCCACTTT. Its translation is CATGRGAYNSPLHF.

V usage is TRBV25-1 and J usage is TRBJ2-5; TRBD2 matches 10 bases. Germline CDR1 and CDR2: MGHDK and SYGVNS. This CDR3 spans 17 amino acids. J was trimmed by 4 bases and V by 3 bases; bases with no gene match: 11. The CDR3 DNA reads TGTGCCAGCAGTGACCTCCTCGAATTAGCGGGGGGAGAGACCCAGTACTTC. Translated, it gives CASSDLLELAGGETQYF.

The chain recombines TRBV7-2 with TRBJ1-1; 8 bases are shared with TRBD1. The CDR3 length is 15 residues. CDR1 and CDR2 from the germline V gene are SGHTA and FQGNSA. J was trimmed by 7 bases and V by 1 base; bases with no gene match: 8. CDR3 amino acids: CASSLDSGGASEAFF. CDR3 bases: TGTGCCAGCAGCTTAGATTCAGGGGGCGCCAGTGAAGCTTTCTTT.

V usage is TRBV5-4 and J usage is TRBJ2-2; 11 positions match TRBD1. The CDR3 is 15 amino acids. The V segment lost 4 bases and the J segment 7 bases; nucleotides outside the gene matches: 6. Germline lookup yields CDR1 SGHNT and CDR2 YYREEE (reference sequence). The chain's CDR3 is CASSPRDRGVGELFF. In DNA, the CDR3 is TGTGCCAGCAGCCCCCGGGACAGGGGGGTCGGGGAGCTGTTTTTT.

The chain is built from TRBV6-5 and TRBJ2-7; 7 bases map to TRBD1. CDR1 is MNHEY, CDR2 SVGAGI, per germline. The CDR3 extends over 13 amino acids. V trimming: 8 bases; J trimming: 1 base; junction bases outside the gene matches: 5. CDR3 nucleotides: TGTGCCAGCGGGCAGGGGGATTCCTACGAGCAGTACTTC. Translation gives CASGQGDSYEQYF.